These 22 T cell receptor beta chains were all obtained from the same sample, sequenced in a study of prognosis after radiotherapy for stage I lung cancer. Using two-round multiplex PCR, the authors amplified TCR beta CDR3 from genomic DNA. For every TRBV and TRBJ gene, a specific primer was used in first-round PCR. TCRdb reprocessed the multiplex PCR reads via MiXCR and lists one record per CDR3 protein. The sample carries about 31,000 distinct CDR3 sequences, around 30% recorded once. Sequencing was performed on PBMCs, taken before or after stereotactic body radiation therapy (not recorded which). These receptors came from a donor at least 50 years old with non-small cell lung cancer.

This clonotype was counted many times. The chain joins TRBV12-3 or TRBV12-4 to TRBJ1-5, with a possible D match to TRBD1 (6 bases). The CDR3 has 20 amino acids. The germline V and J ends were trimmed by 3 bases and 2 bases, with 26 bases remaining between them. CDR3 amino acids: CASSFRFWGTTQTGNQPQHF. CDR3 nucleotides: TGTGCCAGCAGTTTTCGGTTCTGGGGGACAACCCAAACGGGCAATCAGCCCCAGCATTTT.

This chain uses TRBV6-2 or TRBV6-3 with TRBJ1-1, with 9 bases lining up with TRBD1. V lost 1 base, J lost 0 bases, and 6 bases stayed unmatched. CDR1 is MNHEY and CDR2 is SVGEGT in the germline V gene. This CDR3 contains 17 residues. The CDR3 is CASSYLARTGVNTEAFF. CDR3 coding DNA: TGTGCCAGCAGTTACTTAGCCCGGACAGGGGTGAACACTGAAGCTTTCTTT.

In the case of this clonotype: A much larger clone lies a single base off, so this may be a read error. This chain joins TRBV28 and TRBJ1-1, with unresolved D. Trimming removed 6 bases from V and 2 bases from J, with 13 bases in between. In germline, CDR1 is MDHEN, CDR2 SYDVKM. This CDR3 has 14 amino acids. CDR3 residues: CASSYKPGNTEAFF. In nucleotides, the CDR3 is TGTGCCAGCAGCTACAAGCCGGGCAACACTGAAGCTTTCTTT.

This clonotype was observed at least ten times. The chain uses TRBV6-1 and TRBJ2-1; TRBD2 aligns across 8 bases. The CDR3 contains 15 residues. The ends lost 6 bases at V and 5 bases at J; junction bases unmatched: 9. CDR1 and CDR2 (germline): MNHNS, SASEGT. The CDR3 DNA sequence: TGTGCCAGCAGGACAAGTGCGGGAGGAAACAATGAGCAGTTCTTC. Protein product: CASRTSAGGNNEQFF.

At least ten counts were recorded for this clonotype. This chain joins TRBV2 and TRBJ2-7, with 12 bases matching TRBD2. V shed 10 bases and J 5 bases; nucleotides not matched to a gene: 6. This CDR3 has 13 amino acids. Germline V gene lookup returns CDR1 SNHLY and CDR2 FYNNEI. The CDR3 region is CATRLAGADEQYF. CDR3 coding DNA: TGTGCCACAAGACTAGCGGGAGCGGACGAGCAGTACTTC.

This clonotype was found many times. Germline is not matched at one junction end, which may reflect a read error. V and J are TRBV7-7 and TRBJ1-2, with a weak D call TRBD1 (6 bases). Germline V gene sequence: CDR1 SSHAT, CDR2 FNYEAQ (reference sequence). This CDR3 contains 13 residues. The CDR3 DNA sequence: TGTGCTAGCAGATCTCCAGGGGAGGGAGGCTACACCTTC. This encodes CASRSPGEGGYTF.

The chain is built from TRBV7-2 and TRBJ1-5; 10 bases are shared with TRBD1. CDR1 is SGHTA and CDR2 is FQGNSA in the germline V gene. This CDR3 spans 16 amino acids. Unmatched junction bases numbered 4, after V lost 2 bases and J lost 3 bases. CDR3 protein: CASSLTTGGLNQPQHF. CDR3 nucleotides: TGTGCCAGCAGCTTAACGACAGGGGGCCTCAATCAGCCCCAGCATTTT. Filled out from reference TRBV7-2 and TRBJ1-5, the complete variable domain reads GAGVSQSPSNKVTEKGKDVELRCDPISGHTALYWYRQSLGQGLEFLIYFQGNSAPDKSGLPSDRFSAERTGGSVSTLTIQRTQQEDSAVYLCASSLTTGGLNQPQHFGDGTRLSIL.

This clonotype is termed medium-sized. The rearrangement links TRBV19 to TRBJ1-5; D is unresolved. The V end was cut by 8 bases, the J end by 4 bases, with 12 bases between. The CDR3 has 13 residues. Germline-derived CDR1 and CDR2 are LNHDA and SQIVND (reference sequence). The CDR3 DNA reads TGTGCCAGTGAGGGCCCCTCAAATCAGCCCCAGCATTTT. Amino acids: CASEGPSNQPQHF.

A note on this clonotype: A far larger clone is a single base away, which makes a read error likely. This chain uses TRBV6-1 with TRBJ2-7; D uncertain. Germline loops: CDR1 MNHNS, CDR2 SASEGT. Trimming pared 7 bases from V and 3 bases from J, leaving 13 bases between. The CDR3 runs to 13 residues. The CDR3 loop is CASISPSVYEQYF. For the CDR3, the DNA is TGTGCCAGCATTTCCCCCAGCGTCTACGAGCAGTACTTC.

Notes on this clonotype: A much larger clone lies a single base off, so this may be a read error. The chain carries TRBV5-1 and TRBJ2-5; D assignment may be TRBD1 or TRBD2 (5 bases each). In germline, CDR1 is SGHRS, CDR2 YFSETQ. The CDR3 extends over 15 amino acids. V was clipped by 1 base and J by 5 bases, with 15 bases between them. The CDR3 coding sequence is TGCGCCAGCAGCTTGTTCTTTCGGGGCCTGGAGACCCAGTACTTC. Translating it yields CASSLFFRGLETQYF.

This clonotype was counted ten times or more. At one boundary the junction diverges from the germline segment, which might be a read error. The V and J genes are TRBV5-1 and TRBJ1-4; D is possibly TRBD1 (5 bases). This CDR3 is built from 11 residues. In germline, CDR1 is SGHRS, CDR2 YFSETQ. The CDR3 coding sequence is TGCGCCAGCAGCCGTGGGCAGGGCCTCCATTTT. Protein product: CASSRGQGLHF.

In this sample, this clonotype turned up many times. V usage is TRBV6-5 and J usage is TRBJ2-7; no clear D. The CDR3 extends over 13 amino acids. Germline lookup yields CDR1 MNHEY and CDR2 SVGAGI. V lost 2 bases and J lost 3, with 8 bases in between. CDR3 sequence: CASSYTNSYEQYF. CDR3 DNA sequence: TGTGCCAGCAGTTACACCAACAGCTACGAGCAGTACTTC.

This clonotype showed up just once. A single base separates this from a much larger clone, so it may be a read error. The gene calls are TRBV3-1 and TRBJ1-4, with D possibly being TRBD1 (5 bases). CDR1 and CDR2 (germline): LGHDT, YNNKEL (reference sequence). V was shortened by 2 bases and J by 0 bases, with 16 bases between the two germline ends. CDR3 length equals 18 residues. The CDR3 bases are TGTGCCAGCAGCCAAAACTCGAAACCGGGGGCAACTAATGAAAAACTGTTTTTT. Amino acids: CASSQNSKPGATNEKLFF.

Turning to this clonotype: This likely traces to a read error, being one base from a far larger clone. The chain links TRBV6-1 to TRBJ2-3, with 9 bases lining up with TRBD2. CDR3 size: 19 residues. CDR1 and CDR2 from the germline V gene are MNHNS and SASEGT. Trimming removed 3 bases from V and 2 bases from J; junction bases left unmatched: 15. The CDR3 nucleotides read TGTGCCAGCAGTGACTCAGGCGGGATAGCGGGAGACATCACAGATACGCAGTATTTT. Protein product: CASSDSGGIAGDITDTQYF.

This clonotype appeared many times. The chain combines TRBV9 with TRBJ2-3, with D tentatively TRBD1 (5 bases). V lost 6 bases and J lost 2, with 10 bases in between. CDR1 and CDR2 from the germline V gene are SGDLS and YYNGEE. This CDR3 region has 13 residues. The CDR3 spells CASNRQSTDTQYF. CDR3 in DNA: TGTGCCAGCAACCGACAGTCCACAGATACGCAGTATTTT.

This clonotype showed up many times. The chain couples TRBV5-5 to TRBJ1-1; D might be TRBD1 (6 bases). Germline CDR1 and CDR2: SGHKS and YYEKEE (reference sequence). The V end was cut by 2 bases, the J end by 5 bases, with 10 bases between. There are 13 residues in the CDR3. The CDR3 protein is CASSFQGWTEAFF. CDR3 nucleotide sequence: TGTGCCAGCAGCTTCCAGGGGTGGACTGAAGCTTTCTTT.

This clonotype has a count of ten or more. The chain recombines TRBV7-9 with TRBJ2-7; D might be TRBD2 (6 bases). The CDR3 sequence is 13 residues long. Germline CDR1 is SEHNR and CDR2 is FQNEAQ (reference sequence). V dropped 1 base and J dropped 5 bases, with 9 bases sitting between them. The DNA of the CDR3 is TGTGCCAGCAGCTTAGTGTCGGGGGACGAGCAGTACTTC. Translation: CASSLVSGDEQYF.

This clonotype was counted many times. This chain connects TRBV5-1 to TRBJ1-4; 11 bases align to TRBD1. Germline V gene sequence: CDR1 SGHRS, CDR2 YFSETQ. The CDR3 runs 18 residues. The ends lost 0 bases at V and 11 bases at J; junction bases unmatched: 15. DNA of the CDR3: TGCGCCAGCAGCTTGGTCGGGGTTTTGTCGGGACAGGGGGGGAAACTGTTTTTT. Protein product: CASSLVGVLSGQGGKLFF.

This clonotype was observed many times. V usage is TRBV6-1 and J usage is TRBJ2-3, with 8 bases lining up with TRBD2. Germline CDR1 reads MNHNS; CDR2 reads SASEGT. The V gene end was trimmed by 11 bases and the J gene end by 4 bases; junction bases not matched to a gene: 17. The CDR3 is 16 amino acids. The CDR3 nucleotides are TGTGCCTCCCAGCTGGCGGGGGGCACAGGGCCAGATACGCAGTATTTT. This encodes CASQLAGGTGPDTQYF.

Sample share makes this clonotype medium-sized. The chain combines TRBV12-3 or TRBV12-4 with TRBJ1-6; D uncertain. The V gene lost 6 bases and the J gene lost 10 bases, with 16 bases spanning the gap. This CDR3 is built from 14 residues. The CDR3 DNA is TGTGCCAGCAGCTTCGTGACGGGGAGGTCACCCCTCCACTTT. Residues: CASSFVTGRSPLHF.

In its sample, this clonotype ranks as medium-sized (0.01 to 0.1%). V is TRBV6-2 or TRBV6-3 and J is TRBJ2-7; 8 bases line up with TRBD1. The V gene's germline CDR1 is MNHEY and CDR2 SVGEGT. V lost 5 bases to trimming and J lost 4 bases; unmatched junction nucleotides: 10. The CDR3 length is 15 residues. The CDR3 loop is CASSKGQGPRYEQYF. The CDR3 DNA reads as TGTGCCAGCAGTAAAGGACAGGGCCCCAGGTACGAGCAGTACTTC.

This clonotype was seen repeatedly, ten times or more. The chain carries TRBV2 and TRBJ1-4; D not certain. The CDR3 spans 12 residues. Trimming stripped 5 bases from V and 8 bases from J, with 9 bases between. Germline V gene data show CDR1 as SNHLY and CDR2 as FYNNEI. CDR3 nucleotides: TGTGCCAGCAGTTACCAGACGGAAAAACTGTTTTTT. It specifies CASSYQTEKLFF.